This TCR beta chain came from a study of blood T cell repertoires in COVID-19. Study in general: Specimens from acute and convalescent COVID-19 originated in the United States, Italy and Spain. T cells, B-cell-depleted T cells, or PBMCs supplied cDNA or gDNA.

This CDR3 region has 12 residues. From germline, CDR1 is SGHRS and CDR2 YFSETQ. The germline V and J ends were trimmed by 2 bases and 4 bases, with 7 bases remaining between them. In the authors' methods: Reference gene primer amplification gave nucleated cell count estimates. Data came from immunoSEQ multiplex PCR; TCRdb stores just in-frame clones and leaves some out. V and J calls and clone size are those listed in that table; D and trimming were worked out from the DNA. The table has 200,000 to 250,000 clones, nearly 90% seen once. The chain links TRBV5-1 to TRBJ2-7, with D tentatively TRBD1 (6 bases). The clonotype originates from a young woman who had recovered from COVID-19. The sequencing input was peripheral blood. This CDR3 reads CASSFDRYEQYF. The CDR3 nucleotides read TGCGCCAGCAGCTTTGACAGGTACGAGCAGTACTTC.